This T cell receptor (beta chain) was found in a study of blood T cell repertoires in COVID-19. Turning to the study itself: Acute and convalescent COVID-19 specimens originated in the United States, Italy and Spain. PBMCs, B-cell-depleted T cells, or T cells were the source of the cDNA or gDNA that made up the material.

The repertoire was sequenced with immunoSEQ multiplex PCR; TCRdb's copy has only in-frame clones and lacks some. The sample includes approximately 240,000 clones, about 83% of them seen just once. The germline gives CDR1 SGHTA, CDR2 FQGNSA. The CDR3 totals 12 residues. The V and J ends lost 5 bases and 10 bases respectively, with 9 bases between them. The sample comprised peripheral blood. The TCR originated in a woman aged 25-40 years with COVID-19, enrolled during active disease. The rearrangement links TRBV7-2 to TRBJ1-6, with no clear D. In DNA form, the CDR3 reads TGTGCCAGCAGCCCGGGGAACTCACCCCTCCACTTT. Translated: CASSPGNSPLHF.